This entry concerns a single TCR beta chain. Random hexamers primed reverse transcription of about 0.5 to 1 ug RNA. It was immunoSEQ multiplex PCR that amplified TCR beta CDR3 across 54 Vbeta and 13 Jbeta. Each CDR3 protein is one row after TCRdb ran MiXCR on the immunoSEQ multiplex PCR reads. Here the sample spans hundreds of thousands of distinct CDR3 sequences, around 83% being singletons. The data belong to a study of CD8 T cells in Susac syndrome. Trimming shortened V by 6 bases and J by 8 bases, and 13 bases separated the two germline ends. Germline CDR1 reads LGHDT; CDR2 reads YNNKEL (reference sequence). The length of the CDR3 is 12 residues.

The chain combines TRBV3-1 with TRBJ1-2; possible D gene TRBD1, 6 bases. The TCR comes from a human donor with multiple sclerosis. The sample was CD8+ T cells from PBMCs. CDR3 nucleotides: TGTGCCAGCAGTCAAACAGGGTACGGCTACACCTTC. Its translation: CASSQTGYGYTF. The full variable domain, completed using reference TRBV3-1 and TRBJ1-2, is DTAVSQTPKYLVTQMGNDKSIKCEQNLGHDTMYWYKQDSKKFLKIMFSYNNKELIINETVPNRFSPKSPDKAHLNLHINSLELGDSAVYFCASSQTGYGYTFGSGTRLTVV.